The clone carrying this TCR beta chain appeared a few times. This sample was included in a study of control samples from healthy donors and cancer patients. The repertoire was sequenced with immunoSEQ multiplex PCR; TCRdb's copy has only in-frame clones and lacks some. Counted here are around 140,000 clones, about 89% occurring once; the ten biggest clones make up more than 6.5%. The clonotype was recovered from a man aged 18 to 30 in good health. The specimen was blood.

The CDR3 loop is CASRTGLGGYEQYF. The CDR3, as DNA: TGTGCCAGCAGGACTGGCCTCGGTGGTTACGAGCAGTACTTC. The chain combines TRBV27 with TRBJ2-7; D ambiguous. Germline values: CDR1 MNHEY, CDR2 SMNVEV (reference sequence). The CDR3 contains 14 residues. Trimming removed 6 bases from V and 4 bases from J, with 16 bases in between.